Detailed here is one T cell receptor beta chain. The sample comes from a study of Tregs in tolerant kidney transplant recipients. Mixed chimerism was transient after nonmyeloablative marrow transplants from related graft donors. The repertoire was sequenced with immunoSEQ multiplex PCR; TCRdb's copy has only in-frame clones and lacks some. The sample holds 50,000 to 65,000 clones, about 90% seen once. The ends lost 1 base at V and 4 bases at J; junction bases unmatched: 9. Germline loops: CDR1 MGHRA, CDR2 YSYEKL. The CDR3 sequence is 19 residues long. This clonotype was sampled from a human patient who received a combined kidney and bone marrow transplant. The graft donor may have given rise to some T cells. J is TRBJ2-1 and V is TRBV4-1; 14 bases map to TRBD2. This material consisted of CD4+ T cells from blood (PBMCs), taken 6 months after the transplant. The CDR3 DNA reads as TGCGCCAGCAGCCAAGTGGATCTCGGACTAGCGGGAGGATACAATGAGCAGTTCTTC. This translates into CASSQVDLGLAGGYNEQFF.